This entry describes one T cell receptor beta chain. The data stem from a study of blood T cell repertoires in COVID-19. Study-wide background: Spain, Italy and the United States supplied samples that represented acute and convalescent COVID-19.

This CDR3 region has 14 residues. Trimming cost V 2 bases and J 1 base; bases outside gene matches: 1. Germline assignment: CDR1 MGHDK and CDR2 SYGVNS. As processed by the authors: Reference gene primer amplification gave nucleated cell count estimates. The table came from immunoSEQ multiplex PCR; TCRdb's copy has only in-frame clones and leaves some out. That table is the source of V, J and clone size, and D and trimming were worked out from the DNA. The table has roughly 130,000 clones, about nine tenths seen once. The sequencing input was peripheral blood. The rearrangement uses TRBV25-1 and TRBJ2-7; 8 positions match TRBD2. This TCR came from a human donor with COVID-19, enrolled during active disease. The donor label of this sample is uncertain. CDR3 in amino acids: CASSEPGGSYEQYF. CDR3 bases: TGTGCCAGCAGTGAACCGGGAGGGTCCTACGAGCAGTACTTC.